This TCR beta chain came from a study of blood T cell repertoires in COVID-19. Per the authors' pipeline: The assay estimated nucleated cells by amplifying reference gene primers. Data came from immunoSEQ multiplex PCR; TCRdb stores just in-frame clones and leaves some out. The DNA was the basis for D and trimming; V, J and clone size are from that table. The table has about 300,000 clones, about 88% seen once. The CDR3 runs 14 residues. Germline V gene data show CDR1 as SGHAT and CDR2 as FQNNGV. Trimming removed 5 bases at V and 5 bases at J, with 13 bases between. Specimen: peripheral blood. This receptor was obtained from a man aged 65 to 85 with acute or convalescent COVID-19. The rearrangement uses TRBV11-2 and TRBJ1-5, with D tentatively TRBD1 (5 bases). The chain's CDR3 is CASSLAGGDQPQHF. The DNA for the CDR3 is TGTGCCAGCAGCCTAGCGGGGGGGGATCAGCCCCAGCATTTT.